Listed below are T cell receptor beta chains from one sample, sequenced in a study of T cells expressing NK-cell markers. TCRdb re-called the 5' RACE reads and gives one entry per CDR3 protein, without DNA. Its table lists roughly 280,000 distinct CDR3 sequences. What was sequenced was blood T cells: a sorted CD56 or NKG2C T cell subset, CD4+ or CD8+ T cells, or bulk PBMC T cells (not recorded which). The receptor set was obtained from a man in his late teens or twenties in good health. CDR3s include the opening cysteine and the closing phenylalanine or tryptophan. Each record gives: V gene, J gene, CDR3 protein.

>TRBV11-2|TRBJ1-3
CASTERAGNTIYF
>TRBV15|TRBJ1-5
CATSGGPNQPQHF
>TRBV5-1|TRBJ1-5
CASSLGLGGLDQPQHF
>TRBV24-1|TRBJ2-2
CATSDLGTLNTGELFF
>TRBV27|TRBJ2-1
CASSFRPGDYNEQFF
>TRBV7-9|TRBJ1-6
CASKPGSVNSPLHF
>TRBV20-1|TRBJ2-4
CSAFPGQQNIQYF
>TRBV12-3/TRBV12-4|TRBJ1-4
CASTSAVGNNEKLFF
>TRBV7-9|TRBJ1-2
CASSLDRESYTF
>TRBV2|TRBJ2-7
CASGSRLYEQYF
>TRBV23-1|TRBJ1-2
CASSHGPRVHGYTF
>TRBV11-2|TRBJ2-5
CASSGQGSGTQYF
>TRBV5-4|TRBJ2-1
CASSLAAGYNEQFF
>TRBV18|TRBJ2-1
CASGGLAVYNEQFF
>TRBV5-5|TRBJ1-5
CASSATGGLGNQPQHF
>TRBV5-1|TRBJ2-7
CASTGGASYERYF